This TCR beta chain derives from a study of blood T cells in healthy people across ages. The CDR3 sequence is 16 residues long. Unmatched junction bases numbered 12, after V lost 2 bases and J lost 6 bases. The V gene's germline CDR1 is DFQATT and CDR2 SNEGSKA (reference sequence). A second PCR, run for roughly 7 to 12 cycles, used a sample-barcoded 5' primer plus a J-beta primer mix. TCRdb redid the calling of the 5' RACE reads with MiXCR, one entry per CDR3 protein. The sample includes 600,000 or so distinct CDR3 sequences, approximately 30% seen only once; the top ten take approximately 14%. In its sample, this clonotype was seen many times.

The origin of this receptor is a woman of 80 years or more in good health. This chain connects TRBV20-1 to TRBJ1-2; 10 bases align to TRBD1. The sample consisted of blood. CDR3 DNA: TGCAGTGCTAGATTGTCTCCTGACAGGGGGCGCGATGGCTACACCTTC. Protein sequence: CSARLSPDRGRDGYTF.